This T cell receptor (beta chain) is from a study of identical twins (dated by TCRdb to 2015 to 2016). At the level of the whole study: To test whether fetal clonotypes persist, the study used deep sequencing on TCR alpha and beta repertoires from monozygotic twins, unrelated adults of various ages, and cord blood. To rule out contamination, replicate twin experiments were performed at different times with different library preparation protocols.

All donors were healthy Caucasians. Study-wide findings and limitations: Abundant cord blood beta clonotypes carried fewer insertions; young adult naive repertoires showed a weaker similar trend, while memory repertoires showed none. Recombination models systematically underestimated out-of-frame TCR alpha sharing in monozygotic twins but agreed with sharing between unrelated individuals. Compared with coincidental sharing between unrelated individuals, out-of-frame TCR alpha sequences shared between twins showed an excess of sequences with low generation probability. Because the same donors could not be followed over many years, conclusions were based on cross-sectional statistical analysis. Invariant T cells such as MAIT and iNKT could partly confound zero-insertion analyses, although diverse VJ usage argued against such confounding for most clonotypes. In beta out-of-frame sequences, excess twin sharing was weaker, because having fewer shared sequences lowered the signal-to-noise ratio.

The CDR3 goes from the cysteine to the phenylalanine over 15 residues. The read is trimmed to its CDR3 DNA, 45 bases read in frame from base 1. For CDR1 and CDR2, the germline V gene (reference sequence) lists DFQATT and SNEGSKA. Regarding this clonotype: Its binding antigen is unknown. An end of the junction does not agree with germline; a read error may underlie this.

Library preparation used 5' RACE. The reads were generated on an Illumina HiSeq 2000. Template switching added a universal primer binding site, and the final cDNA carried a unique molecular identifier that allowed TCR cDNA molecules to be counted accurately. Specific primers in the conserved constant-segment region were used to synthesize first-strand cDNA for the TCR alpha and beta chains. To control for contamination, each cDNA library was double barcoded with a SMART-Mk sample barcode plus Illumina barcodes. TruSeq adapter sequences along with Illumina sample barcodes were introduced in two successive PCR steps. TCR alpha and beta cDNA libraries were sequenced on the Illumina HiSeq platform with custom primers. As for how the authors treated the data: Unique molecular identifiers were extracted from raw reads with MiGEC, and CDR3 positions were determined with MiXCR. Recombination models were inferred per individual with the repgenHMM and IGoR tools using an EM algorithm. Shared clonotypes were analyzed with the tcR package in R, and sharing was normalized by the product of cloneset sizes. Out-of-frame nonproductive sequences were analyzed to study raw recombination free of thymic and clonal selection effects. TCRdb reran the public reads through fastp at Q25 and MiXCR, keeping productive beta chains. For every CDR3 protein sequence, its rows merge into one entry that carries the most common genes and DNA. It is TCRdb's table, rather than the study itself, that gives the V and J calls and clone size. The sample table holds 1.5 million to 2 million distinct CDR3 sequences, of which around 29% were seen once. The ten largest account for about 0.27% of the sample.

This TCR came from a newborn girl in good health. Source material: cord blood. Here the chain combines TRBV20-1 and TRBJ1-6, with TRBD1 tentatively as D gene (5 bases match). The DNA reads TGCAGTGCTAAATTCCGGCAGGGAACTAATTCACCCCCCCACTTT. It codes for CSAKFRQGTNSPPHF.